The T cell receptor (beta chain) under discussion was sequenced for a study of blood T cell repertoires in COVID-19. Study overall: Acute-phase and convalescent COVID-19 samples originated in the United States, Italy and Spain. T cells, B-cell-depleted T cells, or PBMCs supplied cDNA or gDNA.

As handled by the study authors: Amplified reference gene primers provided the basis for estimating nucleated cell counts. Some clones are missing from TCRdb's copy, which holds only in-frame ones; the method was immunoSEQ multiplex PCR. That table supplies the V and J calls and clone size; D and trimming were determined from the DNA. The data show about 400,000 clones, more than 75% seen once. The sequenced sample was peripheral blood. This sequence was found in a human donor in a cohort sampled during active COVID-19.

CDR3 region: CASSFGRDSSNEQFF. The DNA of the CDR3 is TGTGCCAGCAGCTTTGGCCGGGACAGCAGCAATGAGCAGTTCTTC. The chain employs TRBV7-3 and TRBJ2-1, with 7 bases fitting TRBD1. The V gene's germline CDR1 is SGHTA and CDR2 FQGTGA. V lost 3 bases to trimming and J lost 6 bases; unmatched junction nucleotides: 8. This CDR3 has 15 residues.